This T cell receptor beta chain was documented in a study of blood T cell repertoires in COVID-19. Across the study: T cells, B-cell-depleted T cells, or PBMCs supplied cDNA or gDNA.

In the study's own analysis: From reference gene primer amplification, estimates of nucleated cell counts were derived. The protocol was immunoSEQ multiplex PCR, while the TCRdb copy is restricted to in-frame clones and leaves out a portion. The D gene and trimming were derived from the DNA, and the V and J assignments and clone size from that table. The repertoire holds under 350,000 clones, around 90% seen once, with 1.7% in the top ten. Participants were aged roughly 18 to 90 years, lived in 25 or so US areas, and enrolled virtually. Clinical histories supplied by participants themselves formed the basis of cohort assignment. The germline gives CDR1 DFQATT, CDR2 SNEGSKA (reference sequence). The ends were cut back, 6 bases at V and 4 bases at J, with 7 bases in the middle. This CDR3 spans 10 amino acids.

The sample was PBMCs or T cells enriched from blood (not recorded which). This sequence was found in a woman in her thirties or forties who had recovered from COVID-19. This rearrangement joins TRBV20-1 to TRBJ2-7; possible D gene TRBD2, 6 bases. CDR3 protein: CSAGTYEQYF. CDR3 sequence (DNA): TGCAGTGCCGGGACTTACGAGCAGTACTTC.